The entry below describes one TCR beta chain. Its antigen is as yet unknown. With 5 bases clipped from V and 10 bases from J, the junction kept 4 bases outside the gene matches. The CDR3 is 12 amino acids. Germline V gives CDR1 WNHNN, CDR2 SYGVQD (reference sequence). TCRdb's copy holds only in-frame clones and misses some; the assay was immunoSEQ multiplex PCR. The sample holds about 110,000 clones, less than 75% seen once. These data originate in a study of shared clonotypes between healthy human individuals. General study findings and limits: Having only a few donors restricted how much genetic and exposure-history diversity was captured.

This chain connects TRBV10-1 to TRBJ2-1; 8 bases align to TRBD1. The source is a woman aged 30 to 39 in good health. The sequencing sample was made of memory CD8+ T cells sorted from blood. Subset specified: CD45RO+ cells pooled with CCR7-negative TemRA cells. This CDR3 reads CASSQGAGEQFF. Here the CDR3 DNA reads TGCGCCAGCAGTCAGGGGGCTGGAGAGCAGTTCTTC.